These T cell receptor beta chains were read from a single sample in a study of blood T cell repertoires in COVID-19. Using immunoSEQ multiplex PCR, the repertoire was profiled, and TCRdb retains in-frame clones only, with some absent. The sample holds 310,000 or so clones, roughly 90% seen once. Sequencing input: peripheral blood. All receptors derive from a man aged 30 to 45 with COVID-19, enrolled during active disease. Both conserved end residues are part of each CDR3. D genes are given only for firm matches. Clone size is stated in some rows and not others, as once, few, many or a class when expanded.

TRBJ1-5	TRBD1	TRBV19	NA	CASSIRGQVPQPQHF	TGTGCCAGTAGTATTCGGGGACAGGTCCCGCAGCCCCAGCATTTT
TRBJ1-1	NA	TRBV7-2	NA	CASSFHSEAFF	TGTGCCAGCAGCTTCCACAGTGAAGCTTTCTTT
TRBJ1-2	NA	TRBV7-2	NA	CASSLSSATESYTF	TGTGCCAGCAGCTTAAGTTCCGCAACAGAAAGCTACACCTTC
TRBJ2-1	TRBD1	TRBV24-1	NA	CATSDRTGVYNEQFF	TGTGCCACCAGTGATCGGACAGGAGTCTACAATGAGCAGTTCTTC
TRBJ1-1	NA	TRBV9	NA	CASSVVNSINTEAFF	TGTGCCAGCAGCGTAGTTAACAGTATTAACACTGAAGCTTTCTTT
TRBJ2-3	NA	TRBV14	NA	CASSQGAGMVRGTQYF	TGTGCCAGCAGCCAAGGGGCAGGGATGGTGCGGGGTACGCAGTATTTT
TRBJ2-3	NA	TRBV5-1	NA	CASSGYGGTNTQYF	TGCGCCAGCAGCGGATACGGAGGGACGAATACGCAGTATTTT
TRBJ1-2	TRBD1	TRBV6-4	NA	CASSERTGGNYGYTF	TGTGCCAGCAGTGAACGGACAGGGGGTAACTATGGCTACACCTTC
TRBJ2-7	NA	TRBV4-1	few	CASSQDLIIGTRSYEQYF	TGCGCCAGCAGCCAAGATTTGATAATCGGGACACGGTCCTACGAGCAGTACTTC
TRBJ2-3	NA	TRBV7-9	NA	CASSLHRDRTDTQYF	TGTGCCAGCAGCCTCCACAGGGATCGCACAGATACGCAGTATTTT
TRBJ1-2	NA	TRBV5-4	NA	CASSNILANYGYTF	TGTGCCAGCAGCAATATATTAGCTAACTATGGCTACACCTTC
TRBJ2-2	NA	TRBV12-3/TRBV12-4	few	CASGGGPGELFF	TGTGCCAGCGGGGGGGGCCCCGGGGAGCTGTTTTTT
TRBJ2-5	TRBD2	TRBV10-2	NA	CASTGTSVQETQYF	TGCGCCAGCACAGGAACTAGCGTCCAAGAGACCCAGTACTTC
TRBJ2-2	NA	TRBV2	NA	CASSEARMNTGELFF	TGTGCCAGCAGTGAAGCCAGGATGAACACCGGGGAGCTGTTTTTT
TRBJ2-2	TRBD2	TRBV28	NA	CASSLWGGGNTGELFF	TGTGCCAGCAGTTTATGGGGCGGGGGGAACACCGGGGAGCTGTTTTTT
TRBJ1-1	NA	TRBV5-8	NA	CASSSGLNTEAFF	TGTGCCAGCAGCTCAGGACTAAACACTGAAGCTTTCTTT
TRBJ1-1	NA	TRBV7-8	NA	CASSLGHPNTEAFF	TGTGCCAGCAGCTTAGGACACCCAAACACTGAAGCTTTCTTT
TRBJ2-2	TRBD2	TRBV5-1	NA	CASTLLAGGTGELFF	TGCGCCAGCACCCTCCTAGCGGGGGGGACCGGGGAGCTGTTTTTT
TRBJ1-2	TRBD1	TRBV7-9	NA	CASSRGQGNGYTF	TGTGCCAGCAGCCGGGGACAGGGGAATGGCTACACCTTC
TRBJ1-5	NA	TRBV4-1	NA	CASSQDLGAGNQPQHF	TGCGCCAGCAGCCAAGATCTGGGGGCGGGCAATCAGCCCCAGCATTTT
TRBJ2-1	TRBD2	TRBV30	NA	CAWEQGRVAGGFYNEQFF	TGTGCCTGGGAACAGGGGCGGGTAGCGGGAGGGTTTTACAATGAGCAGTTCTTC
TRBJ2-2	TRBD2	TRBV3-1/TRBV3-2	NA	CASSQDEIRAGGDTGELFF	TGTGCCAGCAGCCAAGATGAGATTCGGGCGGGGGGCGACACCGGGGAGCTGTTTTTT
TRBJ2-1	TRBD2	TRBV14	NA	CASSQVGLGLAGWNEQFF	TGTGCCAGCAGCCAAGTAGGGTTAGGACTAGCGGGATGGAATGAGCAGTTCTTC
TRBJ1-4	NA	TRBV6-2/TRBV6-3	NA	CASSPPPVGGENEKLFF	TGTGCCAGCAGTCCACCCCCGGTCGGGGGAGAAAATGAAAAACTGTTTTTT
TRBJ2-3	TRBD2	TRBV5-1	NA	CASSINRGGPTDTQYF	TGCGCCAGCAGCATAAACCGGGGGGGGCCCACAGATACGCAGTATTTT
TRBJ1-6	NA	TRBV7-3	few	CASSLRQGKRALHF	TGTGCCAGCAGCTTACGGCAGGGGAAGAGGGCCCTCCACTTT
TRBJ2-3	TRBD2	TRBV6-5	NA	CASNFISGGGDTQYF	TGTGCCAGCAACTTTATTAGCGGGGGGGGAGATACGCAGTATTTT
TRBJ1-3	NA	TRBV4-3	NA	CASSQDPARSFSGNTIYF	TGCGCCAGCAGCCAAGATCCCGCACGGTCGTTCTCTGGAAACACCATATATTTT
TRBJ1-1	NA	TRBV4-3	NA	CASSLRHNTEAFF	TGCGCCAGCAGCCTGAGGCATAACACTGAAGCTTTCTTT
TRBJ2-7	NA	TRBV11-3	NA	CASSLDSTYEQYF	TGTGCCAGCAGCTTGGACAGCACCTACGAGCAGTACTTC
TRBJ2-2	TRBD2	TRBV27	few	CASSLHRGGFGELFF	TGTGCCAGCAGTTTACATCGCGGGGGGTTCGGGGAGCTGTTTTTT
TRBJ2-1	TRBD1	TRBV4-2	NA	CASSQGDRSYNEQFF	TGTGCCAGCAGCCAAGGGGACAGGTCCTACAATGAGCAGTTCTTC
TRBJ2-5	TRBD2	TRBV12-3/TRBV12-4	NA	CASKSSGRETQYF	TGTGCCAGCAAATCTAGCGGGAGAGAGACCCAGTACTTC
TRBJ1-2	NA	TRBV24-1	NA	CANKHGRALATSASNYGYTF	TGTGCCAACAAACACGGCAGGGCTCTTGCGACGTCGGCTTCTAACTATGGCTACACCTTC
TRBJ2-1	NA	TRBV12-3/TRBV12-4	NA	CASISVDDNEQFF	TGTGCCAGCATCTCAGTTGATGACAATGAGCAGTTCTTC
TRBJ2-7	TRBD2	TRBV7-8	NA	CASRLRALAGEYEQYF	TGTGCCAGCAGGTTGAGGGCCCTAGCGGGAGAATACGAGCAGTACTTC
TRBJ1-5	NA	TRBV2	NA	CASTASQGGQPQHF	TGTGCCAGCACCGCATCACAGGGTGGTCAGCCCCAGCATTTT
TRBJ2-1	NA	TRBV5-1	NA	CASSLVSLGQLYNEQFF	TGCGCCAGCAGCTTGGTGTCTTTAGGACAGCTCTACAATGAGCAGTTCTTC
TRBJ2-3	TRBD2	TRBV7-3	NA	CASSLSSGGTDTQYF	TGTGCCAGCAGCTTATCCAGCGGGGGGACAGATACGCAGTATTTT
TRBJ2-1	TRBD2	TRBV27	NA	CASSYAGVYEQFF	TGTGCCAGCAGTTATGCGGGAGTCTATGAGCAGTTCTTC
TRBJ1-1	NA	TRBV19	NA	CASSSSTGWTTEAFF	TGTGCCAGTAGTAGTTCAACAGGGTGGACCACTGAAGCTTTCTTT
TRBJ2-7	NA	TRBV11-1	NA	CASSLRDEQYF	TGTGCCAGCAGCTTAAGAGACGAGCAGTACTTC
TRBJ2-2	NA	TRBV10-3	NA	CAISTGLGELFF	TGTGCCATCAGCACAGGGCTCGGGGAGCTGTTTTTT
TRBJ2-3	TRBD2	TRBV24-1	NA	CATSDSGRTDTQYF	TGTGCCACCAGTGATAGCGGGAGAACAGATACGCAGTATTTT
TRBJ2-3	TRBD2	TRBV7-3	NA	CASSLKGPASGSTDTQYF	TGTGCCAGCAGCTTAAAGGGTCCGGCTAGCGGGAGCACAGATACGCAGTATTTT
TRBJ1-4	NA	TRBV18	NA	CASSPRQGSNEKLFF	TGTGCCAGCTCACCCCGGCAGGGAAGTAATGAAAAACTGTTTTTT
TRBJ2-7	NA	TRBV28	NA	CASSSVAGGYEQYF	TGTGCCAGCAGTTCCGTGGCAGGAGGCTACGAGCAGTACTTC